A single sample gave rise to the 3 T cell receptor beta chains below, sequenced in a study of regulatory T cells in long-lasting Graves disease. Time point: newly diagnosed GD, antithyroid drugs for less than 3 months. RNA extracted from PBMCs served as the sequencing template. For TCR beta, libraries came from iRepertoire HTBI primers and Arm-PCR of CDR3 regions. TCRdb processed the multiplex PCR reads anew with MiXCR; each CDR3 protein has one entry. The sample lists approximately 460,000 distinct CDR3 sequences, approximately 16% occurring once. This sample also appeared in a second study, on T cells in Graves' hyperthyroidism and ophthalmopathy.

Sample: peripheral blood mononuclear cells (PBMCs), taken at new diagnosis, from a patient treated with antithyroid drugs. These receptors originate from a woman younger than 45 with Graves disease.

This clonotype was counted only a few times. The chain couples TRBV15 to TRBJ1-2; 11 positions match TRBD1. This CDR3 region has 15 residues. Looked up from germline, CDR1 is LNHNV and CDR2 is YYDKDF (reference sequence). Losses at the gene ends were 5 bases for V and 4 bases for J; bases not matched to a gene: 6. The CDR3 loop reads CATSGQGARGYGYTF. Here the CDR3 DNA reads TGTGCCACCAGCGGACAGGGGGCGCGGGGCTATGGCTACACCTTC.

In regard to this clonotype: Germline is not matched at one junction end, which may reflect a read error. The chain carries TRBV4-1 and TRBJ1-2, with 9 bases aligning to TRBD1. Looked up from germline, CDR1 is MGHRA and CDR2 is YSYEKL. The CDR3 is 13 amino acids. The CDR3 is CASSPRQGEGYTF. The CDR3 bases are TGTGCCAGCAGCCCCCGACAGGGGGAGGGCTACACCTTC.

This clonotype turned up a few times. This rearrangement joins TRBV27 to TRBJ2-2, with D perhaps assigned TRBD1 or TRBD2 (5 bases each). The CDR3 length is 13 residues. CDR1 MNHEY and CDR2 SMNVEV come from the germline V gene (reference sequence). Trimming took 8 bases from V and 3 from J, leaving 10 bases between them. The CDR3 is CASGGLYTGELFF. The CDR3 nucleotides read TGTGCCAGCGGGGGTTTGTACACCGGGGAGCTGTTTTTT.